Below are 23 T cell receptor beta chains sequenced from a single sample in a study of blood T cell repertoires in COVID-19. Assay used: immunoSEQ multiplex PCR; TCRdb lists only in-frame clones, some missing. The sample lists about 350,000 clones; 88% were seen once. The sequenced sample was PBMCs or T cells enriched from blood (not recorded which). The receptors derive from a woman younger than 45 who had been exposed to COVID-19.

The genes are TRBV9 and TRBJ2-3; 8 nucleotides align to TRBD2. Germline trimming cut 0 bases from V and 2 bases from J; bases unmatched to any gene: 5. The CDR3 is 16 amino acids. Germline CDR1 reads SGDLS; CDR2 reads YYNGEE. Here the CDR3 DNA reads TGTGCCAGCAGCGTAGGGGTAGCGGGGACCACAGATACGCAGTATTTT. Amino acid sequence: CASSVGVAGTTDTQYF.

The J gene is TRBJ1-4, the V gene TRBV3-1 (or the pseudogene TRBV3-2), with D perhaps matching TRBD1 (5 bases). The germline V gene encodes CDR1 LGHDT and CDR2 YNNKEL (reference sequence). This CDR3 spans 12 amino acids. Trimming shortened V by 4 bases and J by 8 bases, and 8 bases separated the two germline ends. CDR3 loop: CASSPRQEKLFF. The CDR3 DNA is TGTGCCAGCAGCCCCCGACAGGAAAAACTGTTTTTT.

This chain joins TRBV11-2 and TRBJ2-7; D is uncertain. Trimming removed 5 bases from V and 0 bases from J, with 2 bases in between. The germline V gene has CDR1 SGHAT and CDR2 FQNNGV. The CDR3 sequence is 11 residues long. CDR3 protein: CASSRSYEQYF. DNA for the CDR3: TGTGCCAGCAGCCGCTCCTACGAGCAGTACTTC.

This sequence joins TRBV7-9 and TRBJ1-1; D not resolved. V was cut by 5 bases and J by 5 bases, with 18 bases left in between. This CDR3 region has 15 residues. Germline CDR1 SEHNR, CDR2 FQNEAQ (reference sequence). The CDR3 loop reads CASSPKTSWRTEAFF. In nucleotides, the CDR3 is TGTGCCAGCAGCCCGAAGACGAGTTGGAGAACTGAAGCTTTCTTT.

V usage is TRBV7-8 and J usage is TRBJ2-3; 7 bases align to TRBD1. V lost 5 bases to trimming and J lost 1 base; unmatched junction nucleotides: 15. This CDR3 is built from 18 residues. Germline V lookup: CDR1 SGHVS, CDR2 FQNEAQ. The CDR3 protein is CASSQTGTALSGTDTQYF. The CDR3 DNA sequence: TGTGCCAGCAGCCAAACAGGGACAGCCCTATCTGGCACAGATACGCAGTATTTT. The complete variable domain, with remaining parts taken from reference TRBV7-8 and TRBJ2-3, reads GAGVSQSPRYKVAKRGQDVALRCDPISGHVSLFWYQQALGQGPEFLTYFQNEAQLDKSGLPSDRFFAERPEGSVSTLKIQRTQQEDSAVYLCASSQTGTALSGTDTQYFGPGTRLTVL.

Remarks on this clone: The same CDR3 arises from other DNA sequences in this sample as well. The CDR3 bases are TGTGCCTGGAGTCCGGGACAGGGTGGCTATGGCTACACCTTC. Its protein is CAWSPGQGGYGYTF. V and J are TRBV30 and TRBJ1-2; 9 bases line up with TRBD1. The CDR3 is 14 amino acids. Trimming removed 2 bases from V and 4 bases from J; junction bases left unmatched: 5. The germline V gene has CDR1 GTSNPN and CDR2 SVGIG (reference sequence). Full variable domain (missing parts from reference TRBV30 and TRBJ1-2): SQTIHQWPATLVQPVGSPLSLECTVEGTSNPNLYWYRQAAGRGLQLLFYSVGIGQISSEVPQNLSASRPQDRQFILSSKKLLLSDSGFYLCAWSPGQGGYGYTFGSGTRLTVV.

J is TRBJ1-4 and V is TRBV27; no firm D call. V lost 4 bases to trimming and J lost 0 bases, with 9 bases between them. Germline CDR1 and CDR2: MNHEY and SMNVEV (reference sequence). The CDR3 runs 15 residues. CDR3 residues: CASSWGDPTNEKLFF. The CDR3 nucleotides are TGTGCCAGCAGTTGGGGAGATCCAACTAATGAAAAACTGTTTTTT.

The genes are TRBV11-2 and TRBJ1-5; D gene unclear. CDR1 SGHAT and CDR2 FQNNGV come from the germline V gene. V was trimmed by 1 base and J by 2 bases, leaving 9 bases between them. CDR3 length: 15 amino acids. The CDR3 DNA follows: TGTGCCAGCAGCTTAGGGGGAGGAGGCAATCAGCCCCAGCATTTT. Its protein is CASSLGGGGNQPQHF.

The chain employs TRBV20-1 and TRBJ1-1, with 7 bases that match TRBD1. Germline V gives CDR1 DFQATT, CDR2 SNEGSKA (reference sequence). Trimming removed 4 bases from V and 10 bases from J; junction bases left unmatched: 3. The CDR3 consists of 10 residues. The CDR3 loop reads CSAKRTGAFF. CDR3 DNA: TGCAGTGCTAAACGGACAGGAGCTTTCTTT.

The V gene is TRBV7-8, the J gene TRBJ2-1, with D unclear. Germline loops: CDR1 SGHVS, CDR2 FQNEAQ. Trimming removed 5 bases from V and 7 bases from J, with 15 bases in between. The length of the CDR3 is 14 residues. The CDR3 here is CASSTRVAWNEQFF. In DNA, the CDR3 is TGTGCCAGCAGCACCCGGGTAGCTTGGAATGAGCAGTTCTTC.

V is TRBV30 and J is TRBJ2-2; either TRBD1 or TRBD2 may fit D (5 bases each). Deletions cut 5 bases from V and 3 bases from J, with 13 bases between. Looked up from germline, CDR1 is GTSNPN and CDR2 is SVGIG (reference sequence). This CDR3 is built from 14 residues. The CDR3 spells CAWEGLGDTGELFF. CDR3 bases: TGTGCCTGGGAGGGGTTAGGGGACACCGGGGAGCTGTTTTTT. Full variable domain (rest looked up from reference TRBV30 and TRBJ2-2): SQTIHQWPATLVQPVGSPLSLECTVEGTSNPNLYWYRQAAGRGLQLLFYSVGIGQISSEVPQNLSASRPQDRQFILSSKKLLLSDSGFYLCAWEGLGDTGELFFGEGSRLTVL.

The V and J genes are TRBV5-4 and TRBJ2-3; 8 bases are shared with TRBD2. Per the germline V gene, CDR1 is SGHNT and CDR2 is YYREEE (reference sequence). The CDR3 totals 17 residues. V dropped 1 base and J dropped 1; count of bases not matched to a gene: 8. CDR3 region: CASSLWVAGGGTDTQYF. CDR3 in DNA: TGTGCCAGCAGCTTGTGGGTGGCGGGAGGAGGCACAGATACGCAGTATTTT.

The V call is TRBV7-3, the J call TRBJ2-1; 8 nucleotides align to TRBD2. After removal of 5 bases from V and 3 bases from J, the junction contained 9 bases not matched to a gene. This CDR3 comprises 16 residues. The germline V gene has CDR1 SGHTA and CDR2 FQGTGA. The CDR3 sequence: CASSPGSGKVYNEQFF. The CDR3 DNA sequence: TGTGCCAGCAGCCCCGGTAGCGGGAAGGTCTACAATGAGCAGTTCTTC.

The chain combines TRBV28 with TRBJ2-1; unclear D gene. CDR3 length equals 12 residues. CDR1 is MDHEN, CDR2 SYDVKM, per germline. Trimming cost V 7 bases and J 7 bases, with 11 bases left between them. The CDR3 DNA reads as TGTGCCAGCACGTCCGTTCGGAATGAGCAGTTCTTC. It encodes CASTSVRNEQFF.

This CDR3 reads CAISAAGVDEQYF. The CDR3 DNA follows: TGTGCCATCAGTGCAGCGGGAGTGGACGAGCAGTACTTC. The chain has TRBV10-3 and TRBJ2-7; 8 positions agree with TRBD2. This CDR3 has 13 residues. Germline assignment: CDR1 ENHRY and CDR2 SYGVKD. Losses at the gene ends were 4 bases for V and 5 bases for J; bases not matched to a gene: 4.

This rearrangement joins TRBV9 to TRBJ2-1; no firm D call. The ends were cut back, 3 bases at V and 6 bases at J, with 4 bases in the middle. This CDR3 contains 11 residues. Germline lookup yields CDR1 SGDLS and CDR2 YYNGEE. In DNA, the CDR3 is TGTGCCAGCAGCGCCCTCAATGAGCAGTTCTTC. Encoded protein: CASSALNEQFF. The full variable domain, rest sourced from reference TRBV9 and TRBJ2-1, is DSGVTQTPKHLITATGQRVTLRCSPRSGDLSVYWYQQSLDQGLQFLIQYYNGEERAKGNILERFSAQQFPDLHSELNLSSLELGDSALYFCASSALNEQFFGPGTRLTVL.

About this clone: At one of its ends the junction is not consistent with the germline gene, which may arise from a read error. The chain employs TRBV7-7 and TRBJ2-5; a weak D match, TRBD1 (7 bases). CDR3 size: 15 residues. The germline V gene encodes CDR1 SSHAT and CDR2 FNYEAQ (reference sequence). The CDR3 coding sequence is TGTGCTAGCAGCCTAGGAGGGGACAGTCAAGAGACCCAGTACTTC. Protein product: CASSLGGDSQETQYF.

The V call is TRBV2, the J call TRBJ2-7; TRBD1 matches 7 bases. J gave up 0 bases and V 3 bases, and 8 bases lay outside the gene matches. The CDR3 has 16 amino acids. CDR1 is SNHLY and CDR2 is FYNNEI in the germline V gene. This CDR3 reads CASSDPRGQSSYEQYF. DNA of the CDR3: TGTGCCAGCAGTGATCCCAGGGGACAGAGCTCCTACGAGCAGTACTTC.

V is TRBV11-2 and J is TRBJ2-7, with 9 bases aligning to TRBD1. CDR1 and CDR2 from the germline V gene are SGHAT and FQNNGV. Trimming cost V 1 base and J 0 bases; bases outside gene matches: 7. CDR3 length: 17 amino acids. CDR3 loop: CASSLGGGTGSSYEQYF. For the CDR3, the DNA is TGTGCCAGCAGCTTAGGGGGGGGGACAGGGTCCTCCTACGAGCAGTACTTC.

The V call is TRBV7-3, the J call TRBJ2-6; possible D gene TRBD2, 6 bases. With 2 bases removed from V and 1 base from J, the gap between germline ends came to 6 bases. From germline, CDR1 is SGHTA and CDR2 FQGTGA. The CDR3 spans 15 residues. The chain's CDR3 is CASSLAGSGANVLTF. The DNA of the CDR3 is TGTGCCAGCAGCTTAGCGGGGTCTGGGGCCAACGTCCTGACTTTC.

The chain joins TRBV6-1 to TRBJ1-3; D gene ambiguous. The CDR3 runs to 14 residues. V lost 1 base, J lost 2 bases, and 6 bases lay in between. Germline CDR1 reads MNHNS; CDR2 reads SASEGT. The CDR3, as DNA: TGTGCCAGCAGTGAAGGGGCACCTGGAAACACCATATATTTT. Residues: CASSEGAPGNTIYF.

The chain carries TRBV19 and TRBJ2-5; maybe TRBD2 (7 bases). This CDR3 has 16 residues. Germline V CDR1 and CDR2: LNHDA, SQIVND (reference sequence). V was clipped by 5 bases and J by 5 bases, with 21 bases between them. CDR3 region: CASSLEGGGNLETQYF. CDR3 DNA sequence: TGTGCCAGTAGTCTTGAGGGGGGGGGAAATCTCGAGACCCAGTACTTC. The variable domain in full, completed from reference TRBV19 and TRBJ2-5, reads DGGITQSPKYLFRKEGQNVTLSCEQNLNHDAMYWYRQDPGQGLRLIYYSQIVNDFQKGDIAEGYSVSREKKESFPLTVTSAQKNPTAFYLCASSLEGGGNLETQYFGPGTRLLVL.

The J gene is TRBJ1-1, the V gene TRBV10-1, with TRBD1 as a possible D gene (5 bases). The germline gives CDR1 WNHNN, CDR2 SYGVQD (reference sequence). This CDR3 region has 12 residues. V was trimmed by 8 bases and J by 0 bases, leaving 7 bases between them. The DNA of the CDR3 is TGCGCCAGCGGGGACTTGAACACTGAAGCTTTCTTT. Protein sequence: CASGDLNTEAFF.